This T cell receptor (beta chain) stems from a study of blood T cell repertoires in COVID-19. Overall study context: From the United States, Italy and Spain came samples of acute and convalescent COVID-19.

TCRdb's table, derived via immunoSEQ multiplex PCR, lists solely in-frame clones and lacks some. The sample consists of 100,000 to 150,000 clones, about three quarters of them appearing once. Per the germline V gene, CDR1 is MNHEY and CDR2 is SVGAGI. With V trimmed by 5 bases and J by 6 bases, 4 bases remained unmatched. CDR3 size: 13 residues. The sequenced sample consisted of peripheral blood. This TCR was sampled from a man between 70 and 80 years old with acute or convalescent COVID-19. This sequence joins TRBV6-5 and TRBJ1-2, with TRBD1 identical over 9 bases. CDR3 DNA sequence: TGTGCCAGCAGTAGGGACAGGGCCCATGGCTACACCTTC. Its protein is CASSRDRAHGYTF.